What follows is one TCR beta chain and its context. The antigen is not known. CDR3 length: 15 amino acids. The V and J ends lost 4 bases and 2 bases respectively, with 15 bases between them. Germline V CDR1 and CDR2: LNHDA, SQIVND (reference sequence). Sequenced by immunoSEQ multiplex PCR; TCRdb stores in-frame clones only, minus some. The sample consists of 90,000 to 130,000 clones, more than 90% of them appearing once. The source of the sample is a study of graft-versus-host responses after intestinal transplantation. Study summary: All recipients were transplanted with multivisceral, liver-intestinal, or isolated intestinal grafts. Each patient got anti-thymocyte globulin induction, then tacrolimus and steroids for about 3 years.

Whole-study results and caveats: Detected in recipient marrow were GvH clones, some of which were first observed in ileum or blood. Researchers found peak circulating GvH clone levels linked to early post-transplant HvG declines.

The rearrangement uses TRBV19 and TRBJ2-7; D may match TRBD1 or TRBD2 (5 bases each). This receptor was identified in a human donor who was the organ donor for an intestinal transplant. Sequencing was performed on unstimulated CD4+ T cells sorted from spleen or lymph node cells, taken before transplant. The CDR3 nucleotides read TGTGCCAGTAGTAGAGGGACGTACAGCACCTACGAGCAGTACTTC. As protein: CASSRGTYSTYEQYF.